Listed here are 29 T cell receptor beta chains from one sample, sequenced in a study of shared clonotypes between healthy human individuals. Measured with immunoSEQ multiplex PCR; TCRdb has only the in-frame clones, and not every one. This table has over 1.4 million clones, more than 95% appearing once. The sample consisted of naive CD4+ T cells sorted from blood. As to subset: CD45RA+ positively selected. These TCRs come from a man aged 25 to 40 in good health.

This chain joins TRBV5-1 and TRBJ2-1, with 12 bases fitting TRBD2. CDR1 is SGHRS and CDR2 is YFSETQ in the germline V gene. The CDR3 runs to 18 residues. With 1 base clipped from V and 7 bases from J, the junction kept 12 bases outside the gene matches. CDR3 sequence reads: CASSLSSSGRVGFNEQFF. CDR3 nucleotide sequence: TGCGCCAGCAGCTTGTCGTCTAGCGGGAGGGTGGGTTTTAATGAGCAGTTCTTC.

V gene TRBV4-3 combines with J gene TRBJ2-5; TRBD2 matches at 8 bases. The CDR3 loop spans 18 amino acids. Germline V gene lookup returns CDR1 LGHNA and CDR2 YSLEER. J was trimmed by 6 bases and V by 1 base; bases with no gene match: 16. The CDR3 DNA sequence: TGCGCCAGCAGCCAAGTCGGGGGGGTGGGTCCTCAGGAGAAGACCCAGTACTTC. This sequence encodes CASSQVGGVGPQEKTQYF.

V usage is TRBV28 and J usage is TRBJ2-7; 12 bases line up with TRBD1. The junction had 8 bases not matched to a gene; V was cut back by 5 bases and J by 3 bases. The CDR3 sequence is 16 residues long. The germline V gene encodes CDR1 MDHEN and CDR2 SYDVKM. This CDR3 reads CASSPNRDRGRYEQYF. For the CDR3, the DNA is TGTGCCAGCAGTCCGAACCGGGACAGGGGGCGCTACGAGCAGTACTTC.

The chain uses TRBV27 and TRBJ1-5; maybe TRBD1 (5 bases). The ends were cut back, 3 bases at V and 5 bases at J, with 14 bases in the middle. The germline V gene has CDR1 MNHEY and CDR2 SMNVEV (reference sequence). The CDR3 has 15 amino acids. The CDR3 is CASSFFWGKDQPQHF. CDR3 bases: TGTGCCAGCAGTTTTTTTTGGGGGAAAGATCAGCCCCAGCATTTT.

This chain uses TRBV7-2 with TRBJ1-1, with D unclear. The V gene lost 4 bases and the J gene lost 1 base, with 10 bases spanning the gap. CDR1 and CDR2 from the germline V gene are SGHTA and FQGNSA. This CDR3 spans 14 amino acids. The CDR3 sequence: CASSSRVGNTEAFF. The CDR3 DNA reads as TGTGCCAGCAGCTCACGGGTGGGGAACACTGAAGCTTTCTTT.

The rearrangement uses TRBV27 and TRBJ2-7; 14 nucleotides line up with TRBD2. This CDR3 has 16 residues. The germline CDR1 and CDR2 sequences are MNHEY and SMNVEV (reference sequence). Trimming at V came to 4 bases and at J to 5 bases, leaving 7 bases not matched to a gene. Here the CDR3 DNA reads TGTGCCAGCAGTTACCTGACTAGCGGGAGGGCGAACGAGCAGTACTTC. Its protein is CASSYLTSGRANEQYF.

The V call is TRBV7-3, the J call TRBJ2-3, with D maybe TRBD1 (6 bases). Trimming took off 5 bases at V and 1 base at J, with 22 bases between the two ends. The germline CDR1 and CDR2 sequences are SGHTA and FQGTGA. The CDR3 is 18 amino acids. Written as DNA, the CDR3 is TGTGCCAGCAGCACCTTCCCCTTAGGTCCAGGGGGCACAGATACGCAGTATTTT. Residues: CASSTFPLGPGGTDTQYF.

CDR3 residues: CASSRTGGNEQYF. In DNA form, the CDR3 reads TGTGCCAGCAGCCGGACAGGGGGGAACGAGCAGTACTTC. J is TRBJ2-7 and V is TRBV7-9; TRBD1 aligns across 10 bases. With 5 bases clipped from V and 5 bases from J, the junction kept 3 bases outside the gene matches. The CDR3 totals 13 residues. Looked up from germline, CDR1 is SEHNR and CDR2 is FQNEAQ (reference sequence).

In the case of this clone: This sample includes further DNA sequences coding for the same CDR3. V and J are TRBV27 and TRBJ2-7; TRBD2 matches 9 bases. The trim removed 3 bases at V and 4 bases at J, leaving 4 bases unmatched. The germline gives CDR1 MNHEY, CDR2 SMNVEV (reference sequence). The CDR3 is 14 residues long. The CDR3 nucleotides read TGTGCCAGCAGTTTTAGCGGGAGAGGATACGAGCAGTACTTC. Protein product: CASSFSGRGYEQYF.

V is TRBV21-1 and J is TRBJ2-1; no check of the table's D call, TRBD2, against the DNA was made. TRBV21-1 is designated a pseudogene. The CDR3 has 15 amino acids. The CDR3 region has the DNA TGTGCCAGCAGCCTGGGACTAGTCTCCTACAATGAGCAGTTCTTC. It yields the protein CASSLGLVSYNEQFF.

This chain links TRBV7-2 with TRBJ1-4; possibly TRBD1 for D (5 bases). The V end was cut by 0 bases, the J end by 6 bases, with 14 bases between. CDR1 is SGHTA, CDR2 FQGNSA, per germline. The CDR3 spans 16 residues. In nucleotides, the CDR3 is TGTGCCAGCAGCTTAGCCTCAACAGGAGGGTATGAAAAACTGTTTTTT. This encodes CASSLASTGGYEKLFF.

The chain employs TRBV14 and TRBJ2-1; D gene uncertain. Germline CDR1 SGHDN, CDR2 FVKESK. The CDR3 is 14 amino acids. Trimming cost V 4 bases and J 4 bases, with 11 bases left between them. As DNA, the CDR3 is TGTGCCAGCAGCCCGGTTCGGGTGTACAATGAGCAGTTCTTC. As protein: CASSPVRVYNEQFF.

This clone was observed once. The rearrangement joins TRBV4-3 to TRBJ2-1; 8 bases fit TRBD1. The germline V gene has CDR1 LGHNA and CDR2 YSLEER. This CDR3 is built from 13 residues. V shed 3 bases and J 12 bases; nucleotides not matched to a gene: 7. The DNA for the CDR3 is TGCGCCAGCAGCCACGGATGGACAGGGCCGCAGTTCTTC. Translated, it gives CASSHGWTGPQFF.

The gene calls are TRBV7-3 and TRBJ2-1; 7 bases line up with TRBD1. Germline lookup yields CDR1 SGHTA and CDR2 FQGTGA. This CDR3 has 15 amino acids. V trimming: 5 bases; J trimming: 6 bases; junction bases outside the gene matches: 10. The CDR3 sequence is CASSPLGQAINEQFF. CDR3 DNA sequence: TGTGCCAGCAGCCCACTCGGACAGGCCATCAATGAGCAGTTCTTC.

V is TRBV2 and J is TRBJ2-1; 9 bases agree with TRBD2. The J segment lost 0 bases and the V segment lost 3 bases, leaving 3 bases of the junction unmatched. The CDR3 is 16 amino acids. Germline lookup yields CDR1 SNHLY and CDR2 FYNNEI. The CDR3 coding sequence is TGTGCCAGCAGTGATCTAGCGGGACCCTCCTACAATGAGCAGTTCTTC. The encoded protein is CASSDLAGPSYNEQFF.

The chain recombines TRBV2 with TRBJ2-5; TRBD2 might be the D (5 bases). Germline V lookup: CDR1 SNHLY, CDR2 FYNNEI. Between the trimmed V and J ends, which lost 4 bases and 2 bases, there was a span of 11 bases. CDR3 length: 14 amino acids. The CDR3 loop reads CASSVPGLQETQYF. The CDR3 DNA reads TGTGCCAGCAGTGTTCCGGGATTACAAGAGACCCAGTACTTC.

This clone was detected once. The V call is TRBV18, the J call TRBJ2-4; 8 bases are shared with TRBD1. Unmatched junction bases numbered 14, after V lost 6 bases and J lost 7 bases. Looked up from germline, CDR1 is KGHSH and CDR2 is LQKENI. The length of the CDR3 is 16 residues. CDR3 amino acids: CASSSGSGGAGNIQYF. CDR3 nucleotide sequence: TGTGCCAGCTCCTCCGGTTCAGGGGGCGCGGGTAACATTCAGTACTTC.

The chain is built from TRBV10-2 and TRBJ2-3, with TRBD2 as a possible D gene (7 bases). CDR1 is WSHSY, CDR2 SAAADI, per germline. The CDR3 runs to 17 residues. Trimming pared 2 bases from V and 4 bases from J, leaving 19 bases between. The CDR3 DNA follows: TGCGCCAGCAGTGAGAACCGTAGGGGGGGGGTTCCAGATACGCAGTATTTT. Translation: CASSENRRGGVPDTQYF.

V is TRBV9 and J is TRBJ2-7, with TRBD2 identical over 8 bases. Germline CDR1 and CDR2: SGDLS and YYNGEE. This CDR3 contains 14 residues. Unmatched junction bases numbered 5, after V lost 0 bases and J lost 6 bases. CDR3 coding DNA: TGTGCCAGCAGCGTAGGCGGGACTAGTTCCGAGCAGTACTTC. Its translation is CASSVGGTSSEQYF.

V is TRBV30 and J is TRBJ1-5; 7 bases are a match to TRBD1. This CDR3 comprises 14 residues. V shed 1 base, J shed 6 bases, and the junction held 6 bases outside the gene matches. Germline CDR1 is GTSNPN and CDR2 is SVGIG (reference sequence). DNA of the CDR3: TGTGCCTGGAGTGGAGGGGGCTTTGGTCAGCCCCAGCATTTT. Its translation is CAWSGGGFGQPQHF.

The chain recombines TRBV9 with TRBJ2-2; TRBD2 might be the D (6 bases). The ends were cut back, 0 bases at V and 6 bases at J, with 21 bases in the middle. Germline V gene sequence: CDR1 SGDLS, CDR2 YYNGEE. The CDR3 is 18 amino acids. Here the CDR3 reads CASSVVPRDSSPAGELFF. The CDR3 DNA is TGTGCCAGCAGCGTAGTCCCTCGGGACTCCTCTCCCGCCGGGGAGCTGTTTTTT.

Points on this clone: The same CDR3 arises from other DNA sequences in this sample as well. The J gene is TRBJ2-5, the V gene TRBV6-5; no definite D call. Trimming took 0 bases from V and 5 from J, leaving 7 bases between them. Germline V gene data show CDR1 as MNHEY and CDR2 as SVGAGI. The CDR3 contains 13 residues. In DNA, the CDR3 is TGTGCCAGCAGTTACTCGATAAGGGAGACCCAGTACTTC. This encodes CASSYSIRETQYF.

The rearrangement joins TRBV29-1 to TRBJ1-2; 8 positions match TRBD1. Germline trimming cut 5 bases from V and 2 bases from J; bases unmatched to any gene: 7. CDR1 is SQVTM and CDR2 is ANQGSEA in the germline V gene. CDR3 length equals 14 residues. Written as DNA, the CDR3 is TGCAGCGTTTTTAGGACAGGGTCGAACTATGGCTACACCTTC. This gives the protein CSVFRTGSNYGYTF.

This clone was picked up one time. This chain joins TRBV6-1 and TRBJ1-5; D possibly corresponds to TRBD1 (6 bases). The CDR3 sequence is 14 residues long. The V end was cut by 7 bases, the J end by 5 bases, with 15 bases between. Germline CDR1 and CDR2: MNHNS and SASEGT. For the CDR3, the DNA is TGTGCCAGCAAGCCGACAGGCGGCCATCAGCCCCAGCATTTT. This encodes CASKPTGGHQPQHF.

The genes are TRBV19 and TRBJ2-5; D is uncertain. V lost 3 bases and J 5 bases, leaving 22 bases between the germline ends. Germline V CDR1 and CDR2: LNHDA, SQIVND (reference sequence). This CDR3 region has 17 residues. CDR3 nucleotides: TGTGCCAGTAGTATTGGTAAGAATCTCCTAAGTCGGGAGACCCAGTACTTC. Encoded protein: CASSIGKNLLSRETQYF.

CDR3 sequence (DNA): TGTGCCAGCGCTGACAGACACTATGGCTACACCTTC. This codes for CASADRHYGYTF. The chain employs TRBV28 and TRBJ1-2, with D perhaps matching TRBD1 (5 bases). CDR3 length equals 12 residues. V shed 8 bases and J shed 3 bases, with 10 bases lying between them. CDR1 and CDR2 (germline): MDHEN, SYDVKM.

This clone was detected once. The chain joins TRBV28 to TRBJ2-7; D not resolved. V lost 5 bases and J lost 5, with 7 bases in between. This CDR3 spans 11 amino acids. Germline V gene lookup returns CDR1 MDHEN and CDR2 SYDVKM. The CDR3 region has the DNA TGTGCCAGCAGTGCTAGTGACGAGCAGTACTTC. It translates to CASSASDEQYF.

This CDR3 reads CASSGRLGDGYTF. The CDR3 bases are TGTGCCAGCAGCGGACGTCTTGGCGATGGCTACACCTTC. J is TRBJ1-2 and V is TRBV9; D not resolved. CDR1 is SGDLS, CDR2 YYNGEE, per germline. This CDR3 contains 13 residues. Trimming cost V 3 bases and J 6 bases, with 12 bases left between them.

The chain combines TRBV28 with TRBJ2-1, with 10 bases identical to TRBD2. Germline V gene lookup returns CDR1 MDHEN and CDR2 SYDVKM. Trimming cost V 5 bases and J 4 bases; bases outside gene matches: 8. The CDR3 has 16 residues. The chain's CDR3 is CASSPRVAGGYNEQFF. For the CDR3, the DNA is TGTGCCAGCAGTCCGCGGGTAGCGGGAGGTTACAATGAGCAGTTCTTC.